This T cell receptor beta chain was documented in a study of identical twins. Only a few counts were recorded for this clonotype. TCRdb used MiXCR to reprocess the 5' RACE reads, holding one entry per CDR3 protein. The repertoire holds a few hundred thousand distinct CDR3 sequences, with roughly 9.5% as singletons. The CDR3 extends over 14 amino acids. Between the trimmed V and J ends, which lost 7 bases and 6 bases, there was a span of 15 bases. Germline values: CDR1 MNHNS, CDR2 SASEGT. These records were also assigned to another study, of yellow fever vaccine responses in identical twins.

The rearrangement uses TRBV6-1 and TRBJ2-2; perhaps TRBD2 as D (5 bases). The sequencing sample was made of PBMCs. This TCR came from a woman between 18 and 29 years old in good health. CDR3 in DNA: TGTGCCAGCACAAAGAGAGGGATGGCCGGGGAGCTGTTTTTT. Translated, it gives CASTKRGMAGELFF.